This TCR beta chain was documented in a study of a mutant IDH1 vaccine in newly diagnosed glioma. Whole-study context: Sex distribution of treated patients was around 62% male and roughly 40% female; mean age was around 40 years. The study, taken as a whole, reports: Changes to the top peripheral T cell clonotypes appeared unrelated to pseudoprogression. Vaccine-induced immune responses were detected in over 90% of patients.

Documented time point: baseline, week 1 (first vaccination visit). Treatment of the sample: pre-vaccination baseline after standard-of-care therapy. As to this clone: Its antigen is not known.

The CDR3 consists of 14 residues. Trimming removed 2 bases at V and 2 bases at J, with 10 bases between. Germline V gene data show CDR1 as SGHRS and CDR2 as YFSETQ. Generated by immunoSEQ multiplex PCR, the TCRdb table keeps only in-frame clones and is missing some. The repertoire holds approximately 100,000 clones, 70% to 90% seen once, with around 0.6% in the top ten. This rearrangement joins TRBV5-1 to TRBJ1-1, with TRBD1 as a possible D gene (5 bases). The material sequenced was PBMCs, taken from a glioma patient treated with radiotherapy, temozolomide or both. This TCR came from a woman between 45 and 65 years old with glioma. The CDR3 is CASSFQGLNTEAFF. In nucleotides, the CDR3 is TGCGCCAGCAGCTTCCAGGGACTAAACACTGAAGCTTTCTTT.